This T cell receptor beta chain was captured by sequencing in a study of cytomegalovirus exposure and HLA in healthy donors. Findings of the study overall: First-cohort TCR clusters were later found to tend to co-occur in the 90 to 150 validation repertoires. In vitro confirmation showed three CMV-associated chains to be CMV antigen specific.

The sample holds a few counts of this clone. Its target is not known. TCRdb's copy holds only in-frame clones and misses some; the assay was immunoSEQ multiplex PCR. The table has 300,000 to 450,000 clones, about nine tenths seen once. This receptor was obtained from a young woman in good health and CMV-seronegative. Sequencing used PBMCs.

As DNA, the CDR3 is TGTGCCAGCAGCTTGGAACAGGGCTCCTACAATGAGCAGTTCTTC. Protein sequence: CASSLEQGSYNEQFF. V gene TRBV5-4 combines with J gene TRBJ2-1; D perhaps matches TRBD1 (6 bases). This CDR3 is built from 15 residues. V was cut by 0 bases and J by 0 bases, with 7 bases left in between. CDR1 and CDR2 from the germline V gene are SGHNT and YYREEE (reference sequence).